This note documents a single TCR beta chain sequence. Its antigen is unidentified. This record belongs to a study of CD4 T cells in relation to SARS-CoV-2 and coronaviruses. Measured with immunoSEQ multiplex PCR; TCRdb has only the in-frame clones, and not every one. Among 38,000 or so clones listed, 70% to 85% were seen once. This CDR3 has 14 amino acids. With 6 bases clipped from V and 5 bases from J, the junction kept 9 bases outside the gene matches. Per the germline V gene, CDR1 is SNHLY and CDR2 is FYNNEI. Study-level findings and limits: Each donor contributed either pre-pandemic or post-infection samples, not both.

The rearrangement links TRBV2 to TRBJ2-5; 7 nucleotides line up with TRBD1. The origin of this receptor is an adult with COVID-19. The source material was memory CD4+ T cells from PBMCs, cultured in vitro. The CDR3 is CASRPDRAWETQYF. CDR3 in DNA: TGTGCCAGCAGGCCTGACAGGGCGTGGGAGACCCAGTACTTC.